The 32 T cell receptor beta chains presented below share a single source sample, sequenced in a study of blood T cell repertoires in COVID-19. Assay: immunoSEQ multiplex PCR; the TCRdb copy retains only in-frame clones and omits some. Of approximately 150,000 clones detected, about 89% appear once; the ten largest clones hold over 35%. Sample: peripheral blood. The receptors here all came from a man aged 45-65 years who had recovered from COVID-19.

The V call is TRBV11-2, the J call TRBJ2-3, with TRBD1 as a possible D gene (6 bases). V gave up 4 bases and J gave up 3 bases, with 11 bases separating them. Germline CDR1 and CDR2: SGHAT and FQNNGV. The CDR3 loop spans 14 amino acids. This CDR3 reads CASSYSQGTDTQYF. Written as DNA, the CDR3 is TGTGCCAGCAGCTACTCACAGGGTACAGATACGCAGTATTTT. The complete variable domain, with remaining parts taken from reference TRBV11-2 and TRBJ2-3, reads EAGVAQSPRYKIIEKRQSVAFWCNPISGHATLYWYQQILGQGPKLLIQFQNNGVVDDSQLPKDRFSAERLKGVDSTLKIQPAKLEDSAVYLCASSYSQGTDTQYFGPGTRLTVL.

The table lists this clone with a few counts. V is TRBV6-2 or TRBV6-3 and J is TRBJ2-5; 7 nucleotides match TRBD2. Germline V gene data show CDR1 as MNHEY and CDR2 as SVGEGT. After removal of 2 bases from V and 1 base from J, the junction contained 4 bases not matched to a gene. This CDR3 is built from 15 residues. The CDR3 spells CASSYIPGGQETQYF. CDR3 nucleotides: TGTGCCAGCAGTTACATTCCGGGGGGCCAAGAGACCCAGTACTTC.

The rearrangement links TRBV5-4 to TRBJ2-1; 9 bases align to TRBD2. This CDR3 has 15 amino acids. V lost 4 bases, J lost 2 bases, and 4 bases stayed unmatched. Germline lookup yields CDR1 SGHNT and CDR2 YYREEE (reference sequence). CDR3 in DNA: TGTGCCAGCAGCGCCGCGGGGGGGCCCTACAATGAGCAGTTCTTC. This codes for CASSAAGGPYNEQFF.

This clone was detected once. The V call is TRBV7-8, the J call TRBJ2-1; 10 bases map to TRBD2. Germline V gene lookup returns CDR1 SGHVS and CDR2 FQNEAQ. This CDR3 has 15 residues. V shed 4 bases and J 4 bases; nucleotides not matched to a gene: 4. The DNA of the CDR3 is TGTGCCAGCAGCTCCAGCGGGGGGGTTTACAATGAGCAGTTCTTC. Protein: CASSSSGGVYNEQFF.

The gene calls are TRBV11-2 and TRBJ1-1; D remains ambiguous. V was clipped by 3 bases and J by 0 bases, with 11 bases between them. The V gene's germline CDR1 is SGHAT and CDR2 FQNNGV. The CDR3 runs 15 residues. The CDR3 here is CASSLGSFMNTEAFF. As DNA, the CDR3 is TGTGCCAGCAGCTTGGGGAGTTTCATGAACACTGAAGCTTTCTTT. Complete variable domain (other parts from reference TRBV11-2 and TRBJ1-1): EAGVAQSPRYKIIEKRQSVAFWCNPISGHATLYWYQQILGQGPKLLIQFQNNGVVDDSQLPKDRFSAERLKGVDSTLKIQPAKLEDSAVYLCASSLGSFMNTEAFFGQGTRLTVV.

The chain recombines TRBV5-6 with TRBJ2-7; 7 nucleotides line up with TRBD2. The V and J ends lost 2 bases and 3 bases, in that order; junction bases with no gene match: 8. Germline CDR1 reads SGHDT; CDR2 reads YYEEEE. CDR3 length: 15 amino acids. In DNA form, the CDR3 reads TGTGCCAGCAGCTTAGGGAGGGATGGCCTCTACGAGCAGTACTTC. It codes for CASSLGRDGLYEQYF.

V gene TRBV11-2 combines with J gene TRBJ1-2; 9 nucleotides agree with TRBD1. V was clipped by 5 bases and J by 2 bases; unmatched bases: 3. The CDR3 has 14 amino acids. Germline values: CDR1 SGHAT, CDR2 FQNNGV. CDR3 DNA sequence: TGTGCCAGCAGCCTTACAGGGGGCAACTATGGCTACACCTTC. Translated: CASSLTGGNYGYTF. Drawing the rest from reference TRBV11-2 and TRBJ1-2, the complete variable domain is EAGVAQSPRYKIIEKRQSVAFWCNPISGHATLYWYQQILGQGPKLLIQFQNNGVVDDSQLPKDRFSAERLKGVDSTLKIQPAKLEDSAVYLCASSLTGGNYGYTFGSGTRLTVV.

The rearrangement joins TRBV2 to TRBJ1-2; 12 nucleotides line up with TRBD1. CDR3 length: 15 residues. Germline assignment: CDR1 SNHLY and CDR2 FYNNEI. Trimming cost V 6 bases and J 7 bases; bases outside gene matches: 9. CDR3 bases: TGTGCCAGCAGGACCCCGGGACAGGGGGCTAGTGGCTACACCTTC. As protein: CASRTPGQGASGYTF.

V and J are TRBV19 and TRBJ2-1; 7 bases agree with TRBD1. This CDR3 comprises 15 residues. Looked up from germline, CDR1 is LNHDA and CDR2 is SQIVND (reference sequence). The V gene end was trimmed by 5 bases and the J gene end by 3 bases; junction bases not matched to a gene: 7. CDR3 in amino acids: CASSPDRVIYNEQFF. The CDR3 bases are TGTGCCAGTAGTCCCGACAGGGTTATCTACAATGAGCAGTTCTTC.

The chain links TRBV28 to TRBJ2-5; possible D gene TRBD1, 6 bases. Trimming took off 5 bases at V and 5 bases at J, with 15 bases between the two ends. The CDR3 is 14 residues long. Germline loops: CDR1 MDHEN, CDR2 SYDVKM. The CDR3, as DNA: TGTGCCAGCAGTCCGCCGACAGGTGGGGAGACCCAGTACTTC. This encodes CASSPPTGGETQYF.

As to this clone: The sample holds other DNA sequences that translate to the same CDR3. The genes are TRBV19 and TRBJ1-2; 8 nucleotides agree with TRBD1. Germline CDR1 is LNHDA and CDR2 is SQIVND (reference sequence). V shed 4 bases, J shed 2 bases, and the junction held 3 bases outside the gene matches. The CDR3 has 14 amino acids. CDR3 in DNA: TGTGCCAGTAGTACAGGGGGCGGGAACTATGGCTACACCTTC. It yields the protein CASSTGGGNYGYTF.

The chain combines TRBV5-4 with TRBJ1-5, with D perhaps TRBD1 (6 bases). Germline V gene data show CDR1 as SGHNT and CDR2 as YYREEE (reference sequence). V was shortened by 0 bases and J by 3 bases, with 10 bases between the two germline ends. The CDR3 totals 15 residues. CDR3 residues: CASSLGGGPNQPQHF. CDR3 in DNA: TGTGCCAGCAGCTTGGGCGGGGGCCCCAATCAGCCCCAGCATTTT.

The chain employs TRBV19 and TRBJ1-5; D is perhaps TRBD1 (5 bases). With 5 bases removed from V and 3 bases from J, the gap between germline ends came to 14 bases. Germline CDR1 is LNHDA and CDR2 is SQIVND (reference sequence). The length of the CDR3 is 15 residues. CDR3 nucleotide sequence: TGTGCCAGTAGTCCCATGGGGCAGGACAATCAGCCCCAGCATTTT. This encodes CASSPMGQDNQPQHF. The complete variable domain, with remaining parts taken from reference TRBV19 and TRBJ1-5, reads DGGITQSPKYLFRKEGQNVTLSCEQNLNHDAMYWYRQDPGQGLRLIYYSQIVNDFQKGDIAEGYSVSREKKESFPLTVTSAQKNPTAFYLCASSPMGQDNQPQHFGDGTRLSIL.

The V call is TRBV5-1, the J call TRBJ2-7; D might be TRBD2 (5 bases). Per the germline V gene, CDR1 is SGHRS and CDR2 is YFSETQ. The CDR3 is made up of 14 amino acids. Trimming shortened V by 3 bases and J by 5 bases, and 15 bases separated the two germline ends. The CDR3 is CASSSRTEANEQYF. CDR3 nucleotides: TGCGCCAGCAGCTCACGGACGGAGGCTAACGAGCAGTACTTC.

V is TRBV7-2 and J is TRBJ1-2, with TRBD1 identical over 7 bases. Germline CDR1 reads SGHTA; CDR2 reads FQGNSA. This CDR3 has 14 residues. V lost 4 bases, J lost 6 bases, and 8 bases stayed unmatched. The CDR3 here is CASSYFKGANGYTF. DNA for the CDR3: TGTGCCAGCAGCTATTTTAAGGGGGCAAATGGCTACACCTTC.

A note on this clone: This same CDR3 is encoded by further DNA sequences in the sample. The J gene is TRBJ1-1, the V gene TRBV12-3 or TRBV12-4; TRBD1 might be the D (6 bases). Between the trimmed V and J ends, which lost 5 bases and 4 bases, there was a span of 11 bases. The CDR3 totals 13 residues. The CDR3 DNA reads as TGTGCCAGCAGTAACAGGGTGGGCACTGAAGCTTTCTTT. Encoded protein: CASSNRVGTEAFF.

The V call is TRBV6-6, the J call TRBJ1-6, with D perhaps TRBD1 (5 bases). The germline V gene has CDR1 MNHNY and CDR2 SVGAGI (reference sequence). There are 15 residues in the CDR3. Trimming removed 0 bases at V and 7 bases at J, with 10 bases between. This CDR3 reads CASSYSGGKNSPLHF. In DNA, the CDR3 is TGTGCCAGCAGTTACTCGGGGGGGAAGAATTCACCCCTCCACTTT.

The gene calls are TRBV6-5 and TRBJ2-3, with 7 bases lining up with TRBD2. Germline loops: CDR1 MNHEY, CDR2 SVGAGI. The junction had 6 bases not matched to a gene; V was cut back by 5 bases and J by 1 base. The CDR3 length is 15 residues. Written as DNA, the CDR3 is TGTGCCAGCAGTCTGACCCGGGGGGGCACAGATACGCAGTATTTT. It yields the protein CASSLTRGGTDTQYF.

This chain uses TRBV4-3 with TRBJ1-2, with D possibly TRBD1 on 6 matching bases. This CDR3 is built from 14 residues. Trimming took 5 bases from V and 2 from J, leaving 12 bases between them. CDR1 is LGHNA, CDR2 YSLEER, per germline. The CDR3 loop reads CASSVGRGNYGYTF. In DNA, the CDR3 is TGCGCCAGCAGCGTGGGAAGGGGGAACTATGGCTACACCTTC.

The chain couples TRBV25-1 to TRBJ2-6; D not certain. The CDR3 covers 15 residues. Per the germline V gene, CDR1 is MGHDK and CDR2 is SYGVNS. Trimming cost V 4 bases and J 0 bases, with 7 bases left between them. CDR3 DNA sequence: TGTGCCAGCAGTGCCAGTATCTCTGGGGCCAACGTCCTGACTTTC. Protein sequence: CASSASISGANVLTF. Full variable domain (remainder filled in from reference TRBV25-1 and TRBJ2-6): EADIYQTPRYLVIGTGKKITLECSQTMGHDKMYWYQQDPGMELHLIHYSYGVNSTEKGDLSSESTVSRIRTEHFPLTLESARPSHTSQYLCASSASISGANVLTFGAGSRLTVL.

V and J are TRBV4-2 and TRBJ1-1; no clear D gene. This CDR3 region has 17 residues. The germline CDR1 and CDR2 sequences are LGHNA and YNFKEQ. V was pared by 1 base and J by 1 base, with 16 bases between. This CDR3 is CASSQVSTRSSNTEAFF. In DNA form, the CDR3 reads TGTGCCAGCAGCCAAGTCTCCACCCGGTCCTCGAACACTGAAGCTTTCTTT.

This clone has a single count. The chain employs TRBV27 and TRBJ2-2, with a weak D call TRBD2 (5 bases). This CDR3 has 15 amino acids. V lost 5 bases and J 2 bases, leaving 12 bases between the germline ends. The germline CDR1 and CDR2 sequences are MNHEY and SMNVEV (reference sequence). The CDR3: CASSPKRTNTGELFF. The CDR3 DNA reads TGTGCCAGCAGTCCGAAGAGGACTAACACCGGGGAGCTGTTTTTT.

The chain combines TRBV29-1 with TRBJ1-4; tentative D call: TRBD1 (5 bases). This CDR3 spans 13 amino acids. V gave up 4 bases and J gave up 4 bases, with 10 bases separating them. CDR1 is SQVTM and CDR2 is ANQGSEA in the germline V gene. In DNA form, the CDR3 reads TGCAGCGTTGTGAGTCAGGGTAATGAAAAACTGTTTTTT. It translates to CSVVSQGNEKLFF.

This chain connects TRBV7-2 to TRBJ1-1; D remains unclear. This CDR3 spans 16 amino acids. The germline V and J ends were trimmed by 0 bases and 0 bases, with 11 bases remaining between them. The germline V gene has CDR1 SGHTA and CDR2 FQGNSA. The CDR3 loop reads CASSLASETMNTEAFF. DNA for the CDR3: TGTGCCAGCAGCTTAGCGTCGGAGACTATGAACACTGAAGCTTTCTTT.

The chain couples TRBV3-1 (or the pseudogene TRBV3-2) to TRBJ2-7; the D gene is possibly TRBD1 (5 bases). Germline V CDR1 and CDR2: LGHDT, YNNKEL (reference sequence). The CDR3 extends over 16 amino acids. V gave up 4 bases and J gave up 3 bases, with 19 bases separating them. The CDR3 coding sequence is TGTGCCAGCAGCCCTACCCTCAGGGAAAAAAGCTACGAGCAGTACTTC. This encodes CASSPTLREKSYEQYF.

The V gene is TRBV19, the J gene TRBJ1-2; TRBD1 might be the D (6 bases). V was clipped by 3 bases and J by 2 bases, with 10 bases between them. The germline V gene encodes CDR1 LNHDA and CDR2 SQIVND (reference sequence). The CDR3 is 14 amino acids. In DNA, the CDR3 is TGTGCCAGTAGTATTGGGGGCTCCAACTATGGCTACACCTTC. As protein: CASSIGGSNYGYTF.

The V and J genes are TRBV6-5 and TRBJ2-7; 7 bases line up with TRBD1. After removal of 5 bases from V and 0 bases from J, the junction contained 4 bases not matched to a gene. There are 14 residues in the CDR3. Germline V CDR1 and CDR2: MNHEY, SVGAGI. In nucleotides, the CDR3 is TGTGCCAGCAGTCGACAGGGTAACTCCTACGAGCAGTACTTC. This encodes CASSRQGNSYEQYF.

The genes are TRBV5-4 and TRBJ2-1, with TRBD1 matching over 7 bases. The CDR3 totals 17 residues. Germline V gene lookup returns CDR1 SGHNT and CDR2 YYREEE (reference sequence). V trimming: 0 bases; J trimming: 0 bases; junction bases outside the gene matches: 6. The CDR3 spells CASSLGSGTASYNEQFF. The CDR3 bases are TGTGCCAGCAGCTTGGGGTCCGGGACAGCCTCCTACAATGAGCAGTTCTTC.

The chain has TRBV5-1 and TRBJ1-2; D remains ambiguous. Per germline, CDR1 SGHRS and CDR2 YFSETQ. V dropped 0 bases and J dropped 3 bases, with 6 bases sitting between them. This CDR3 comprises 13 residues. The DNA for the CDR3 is TGCGCCAGCAGCTTGGCCGAGGACTATGGCTACACCTTC. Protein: CASSLAEDYGYTF.

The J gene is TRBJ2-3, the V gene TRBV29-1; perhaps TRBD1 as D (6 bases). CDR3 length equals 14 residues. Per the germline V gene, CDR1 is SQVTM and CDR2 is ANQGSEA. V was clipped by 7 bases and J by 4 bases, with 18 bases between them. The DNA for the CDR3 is TGCAGCGGCCTAGGGGCAGGGGCGGCAGATACGCAGTATTTT. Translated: CSGLGAGAADTQYF.

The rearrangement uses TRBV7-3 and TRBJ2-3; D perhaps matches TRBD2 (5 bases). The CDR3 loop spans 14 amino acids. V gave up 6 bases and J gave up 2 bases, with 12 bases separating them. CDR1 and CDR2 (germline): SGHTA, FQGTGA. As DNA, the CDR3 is TGTGCCAGCAGACCGACTACTAACACAGATACGCAGTATTTT. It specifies CASRPTTNTDTQYF. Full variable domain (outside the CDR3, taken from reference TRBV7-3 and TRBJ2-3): GAGVSQTPSNKVTEKGKYVELRCDPISGHTALYWYRQSLGQGPEFLIYFQGTGAADDSGLPNDRFFAVRPEGSVSTLKIQRTERGDSAVYLCASRPTTNTDTQYFGPGTRLTVL.

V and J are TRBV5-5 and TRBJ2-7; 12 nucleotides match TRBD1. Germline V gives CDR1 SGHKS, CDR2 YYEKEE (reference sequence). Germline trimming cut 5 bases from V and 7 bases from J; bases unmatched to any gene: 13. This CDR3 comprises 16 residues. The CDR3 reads CASSRYSGQGAREQYF. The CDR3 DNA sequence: TGTGCCAGCAGTCGTTATTCGGGACAGGGGGCGAGGGAGCAGTACTTC.